Shown below are 18 T cell receptor beta chains from a single sample sequenced in a study of blood T cell repertoires in COVID-19. Generated by immunoSEQ multiplex PCR, the TCRdb table keeps only in-frame clones and is missing some. The table records 150,000 to 200,000 clones, 70% to 90% of them present only once. Specimen: PBMCs or T cells enriched from blood (not recorded which). The receptors originated from a young woman who had recovered from COVID-19.

The rearrangement links TRBV29-1 to TRBJ1-4, with D hard to call. This CDR3 is 12 amino acids long. Trimming stripped 5 bases from V and 6 bases from J, with 10 bases between. Germline lookup yields CDR1 SQVTM and CDR2 ANQGSEA. Written as DNA, the CDR3 is TGCAGCGTTCTTGTAACGGATGAAAAACTGTTTTTT. Its protein is CSVLVTDEKLFF.

The J gene is TRBJ2-1, the V gene TRBV6-2 or TRBV6-3, with 8 bases identical to TRBD2. There are 16 residues in the CDR3. Unmatched junction bases numbered 6, after V lost 3 bases and J lost 2 bases. Germline loops: CDR1 MNHEY, CDR2 SVGEGT. Here the CDR3 DNA reads TGTGCCAGCAGTTATGAGGTAGCGGGAACCTACAATGAGCAGTTCTTC. Protein sequence: CASSYEVAGTYNEQFF.

The chain recombines TRBV10-3 with TRBJ1-2; D gene uncertain. Germline assignment: CDR1 ENHRY and CDR2 SYGVKD. There are 17 residues in the CDR3. V lost 0 bases and J lost 0, with 14 bases in between. CDR3 in DNA: TGTGCCATCAGTGAGTCAGAGGGATACTCAGCTAACTATGGCTACACCTTC. This gives the protein CAISESEGYSANYGYTF.

This clone appeared once. The chain links TRBV21-1 to TRBJ1-2; no check of the table's D call, TRBD1, against the DNA was made. TRBV21-1 is deemed a pseudogene. The CDR3 covers 12 residues. CDR3 residues: CASSKDPGGYTF. DNA for the CDR3: TGTGCCAGCAGCAAAGACCCAGGCGGCTACACCTTC.

This chain joins TRBV18 and TRBJ1-5, with D unresolved. Germline V CDR1 and CDR2: KGHSH, LQKENI. The CDR3 loop spans 13 amino acids. With 3 bases removed from V and 10 bases from J, the gap between germline ends came to 13 bases. The CDR3 reads CASSPTSDPPQHF. The CDR3 region has the DNA TGTGCCAGCTCACCGACGAGCGACCCACCCCAGCATTTT.

The genes are TRBV13 and TRBJ2-7; 12 bases are a match to TRBD2. Germline values: CDR1 PRHDT, CDR2 FYEKMQ (reference sequence). This CDR3 region has 15 residues. V trimming: 5 bases; J trimming: 6 bases; junction bases outside the gene matches: 8. The CDR3 here is CASSLSSGGAFEQYF. CDR3 in DNA: TGTGCCAGCAGCCTCTCTAGCGGGGGGGCGTTCGAGCAGTACTTC.

This chain links TRBV28 with TRBJ2-1, with D possibly matching TRBD2 (5 bases). CDR1 MDHEN and CDR2 SYDVKM come from the germline V gene. This CDR3 is built from 13 residues. Trimming removed 4 bases at V and 3 bases at J, with 7 bases between. CDR3 sequence (DNA): TGTGCCAGCAGTTCGGGGTTCTACAATGAGCAGTTCTTC. Its translation is CASSSGFYNEQFF.

V is TRBV27 and J is TRBJ1-2; D might be TRBD1 (5 bases). V was trimmed by 6 bases and J by 4 bases, leaving 12 bases between them. The CDR3 has 13 amino acids. Germline V gene data show CDR1 as MNHEY and CDR2 as SMNVEV (reference sequence). The CDR3 is CASSTQGLYGYTF. CDR3 DNA sequence: TGTGCCAGCAGCACTCAGGGACTCTATGGCTACACCTTC.

This clone was seen only once. The chain links TRBV28 to TRBJ2-7; a weak D match, TRBD1 (6 bases). Trimming shortened V by 8 bases and J by 0 bases, and 11 bases separated the two germline ends. Germline V gives CDR1 MDHEN, CDR2 SYDVKM. The CDR3 is 13 residues long. This chain's CDR3 is CASCEDSSYEQYF. Written as DNA, the CDR3 is TGTGCCAGCTGTGAGGACAGCTCCTACGAGCAGTACTTC.

CDR3 protein: CASRPGQGNTEAFF. Here the CDR3 DNA reads TGCGCCAGCAGACCCGGACAGGGGAACACTGAAGCTTTCTTT. The V call is TRBV10-2, the J call TRBJ1-1; 8 positions match TRBD1. CDR3 length equals 14 residues. V shed 6 bases, J shed 1 base, and the junction held 4 bases outside the gene matches. CDR1 is WSHSY and CDR2 is SAAADI in the germline V gene.

V and J are TRBV3-1 (or the pseudogene TRBV3-2) and TRBJ1-5; 7 bases are a match to TRBD1. Germline CDR1 reads LGHDT; CDR2 reads YNNKEL (reference sequence). V trimming: 1 base; J trimming: 4 bases; junction bases outside the gene matches: 4. This CDR3 is built from 15 residues. This CDR3 is CASSQGRTGNQPQHF. In DNA form, the CDR3 reads TGTGCCAGCAGCCAAGGAAGGACAGGAAATCAGCCCCAGCATTTT.

The table lists this clone with a count of one. The gene calls are TRBV2 and TRBJ1-2, with D maybe TRBD1 (5 bases). This CDR3 is 15 amino acids long. V was cut by 3 bases and J by 4 bases, with 15 bases left in between. Per germline, CDR1 SNHLY and CDR2 FYNNEI. CDR3 residues: CASSETGGYSYGYTF. For the CDR3, the DNA is TGTGCCAGCAGTGAGACGGGGGGTTACAGCTATGGCTACACCTTC. Full variable domain (rest looked up from reference TRBV2 and TRBJ1-2): EPEVTQTPSHQVTQMGQEVILRCVPISNHLYFYWYRQILGQKVEFLVSFYNNEISEKSEIFDDQFSVERPDGSNFTLKIRSTKLEDSAMYFCASSETGGYSYGYTFGSGTRLTVV.

V is TRBV25-1 and J is TRBJ1-2, with TRBD1 matching over 8 bases. Per germline, CDR1 MGHDK and CDR2 SYGVNS. The CDR3 is 11 residues long. Germline trimming cut 6 bases from V and 12 bases from J; bases unmatched to any gene: 6. The CDR3 bases are TGTGCCAGCAGGGCGGACAGGGTGGACACCTTC. Its translation: CASRADRVDTF.

The chain combines TRBV6-5 with TRBJ1-4; D remains ambiguous. Between the trimmed V and J ends, which lost 6 bases and 4 bases, there was a span of 3 bases. This CDR3 is 11 amino acids long. Germline V gives CDR1 MNHEY, CDR2 SVGAGI. CDR3 DNA: TGTGCCAGCAGGCGTAATGAAAAACTGTTTTTT. This gives the protein CASRRNEKLFF.

The chain is built from TRBV29-1 and TRBJ2-7, with 8 bases aligning to TRBD1. The CDR3 is 13 residues long. V gave up 8 bases and J gave up 3 bases; unmatched junction bases: 9. The germline gives CDR1 SQVTM, CDR2 ANQGSEA. The CDR3, as DNA: TGCAGCATGAGGACAGGGATGAGCTACGAGCAGTACTTC. Its protein product is CSMRTGMSYEQYF.

CDR3 sequence reads: CAISRGQGDEAFF. In DNA, the CDR3 is TGTGCCATCAGTCGGGGACAGGGGGATGAAGCTTTCTTT. The rearrangement joins TRBV10-3 to TRBJ1-1; 11 bases fit TRBD1. This CDR3 has 13 residues. V was pared by 5 bases and J by 7 bases, with 3 bases of the junction left unmatched. The germline V gene encodes CDR1 ENHRY and CDR2 SYGVKD.

The chain joins TRBV4-1 to TRBJ2-1; 8 bases fit TRBD2. CDR3 length equals 15 residues. CDR1 and CDR2 from the germline V gene are MGHRA and YSYEKL. J lost 4 bases, V lost 2 bases, and 4 bases had no gene match. CDR3 amino acids: CASSQRAGGYNEQFF. CDR3 nucleotide sequence: TGCGCCAGCAGCCAAAGGGCGGGGGGATACAATGAGCAGTTCTTC.

The chain links TRBV12-5 to TRBJ2-5; TRBD2 is a possible D gene (5 bases). There are 14 residues in the CDR3. Per the germline V gene, CDR1 is LGHNT and CDR2 is FRNRAP. With 2 bases removed from V and 5 bases from J, the gap between germline ends came to 12 bases. CDR3 in amino acids: CASGLPGNGETQYF. CDR3 coding DNA: TGTGCTAGTGGTTTGCCCGGGAATGGTGAGACCCAGTACTTC. Full variable domain (outside the CDR3, taken from reference TRBV12-5 and TRBJ2-5): DARVTQTPRHKVTEMGQEVTMRCQPILGHNTVFWYRQTMMQGLELLAYFRNRAPLDDSGMPKDRFSAEMPDATLATLKIQPSEPRDSAVYFCASGLPGNGETQYFGPGTRLLVL.